This T cell receptor beta chain was recovered during a study of cytomegalovirus exposure and HLA in healthy donors. PCR used 60 Vbeta primers and 13 Jbeta primers. Per the authors' pipeline: Unique TCR beta chains totaled some 80 million in a later count, with some 10 million of them shared. Clones were sequenced by immunoSEQ multiplex PCR, and TCRdb holds only the in-frame ones, with some missing. Clone size and V and J calls were adopted from that table, with D and trimming inferred from the DNA. The sample contains some 110,000 clones, around four fifths of which appear only once. CDR3 size: 15 residues. Germline V gene data show CDR1 as SGHRS and CDR2 as YFSETQ. Deletions cut 3 bases from V and 2 bases from J, with 13 bases between.

The specimen sequenced was PBMCs. The chain links TRBV5-1 to TRBJ2-3; D is unresolved. This TCR came from a woman aged 40 to 50 in good health and CMV-seropositive. The CDR3 loop is CASSSLPRSTDTQYF. In DNA, the CDR3 is TGCGCCAGCAGCTCACTACCCCGATCCACAGATACGCAGTATTTT.